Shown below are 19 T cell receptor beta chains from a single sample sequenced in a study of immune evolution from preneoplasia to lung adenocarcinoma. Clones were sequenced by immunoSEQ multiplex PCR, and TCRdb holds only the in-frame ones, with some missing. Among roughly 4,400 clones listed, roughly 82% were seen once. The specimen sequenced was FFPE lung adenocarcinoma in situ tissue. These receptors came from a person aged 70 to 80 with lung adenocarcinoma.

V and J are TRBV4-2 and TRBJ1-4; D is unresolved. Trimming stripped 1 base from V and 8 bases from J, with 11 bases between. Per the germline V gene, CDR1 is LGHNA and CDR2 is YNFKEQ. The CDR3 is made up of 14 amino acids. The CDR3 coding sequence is TGTGCCAGCAGCCAAGCGAGGACTACGGAAAAACTGTTTTTT. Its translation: CASSQARTTEKLFF.

The CDR3 sequence is CASSPERDRGNYNEQFF. The CDR3 DNA reads as TGCGCCAGCAGCCCTGAGAGGGACAGGGGGAATTACAATGAGCAGTTCTTC. The V call is TRBV5-1, the J call TRBJ2-1; 11 nucleotides agree with TRBD1. Germline CDR1 reads SGHRS; CDR2 reads YFSETQ. With V trimmed by 4 bases and J by 4 bases, 10 bases remained unmatched. This CDR3 contains 17 residues.

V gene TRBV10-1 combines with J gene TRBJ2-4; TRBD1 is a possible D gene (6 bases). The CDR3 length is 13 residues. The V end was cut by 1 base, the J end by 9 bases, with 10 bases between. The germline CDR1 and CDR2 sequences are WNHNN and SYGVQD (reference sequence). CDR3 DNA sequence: TGCGCCAGCAGTGAGTTACAGGGTTTCATTCAGTACTTC. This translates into CASSELQGFIQYF.

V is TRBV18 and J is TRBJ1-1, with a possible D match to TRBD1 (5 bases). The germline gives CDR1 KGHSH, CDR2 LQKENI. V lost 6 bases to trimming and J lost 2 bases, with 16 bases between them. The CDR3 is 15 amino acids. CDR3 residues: CASSLGGAGNTEAFF. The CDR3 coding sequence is TGTGCCAGCTCCCTCGGCGGGGCCGGAAACACTGAAGCTTTCTTT.

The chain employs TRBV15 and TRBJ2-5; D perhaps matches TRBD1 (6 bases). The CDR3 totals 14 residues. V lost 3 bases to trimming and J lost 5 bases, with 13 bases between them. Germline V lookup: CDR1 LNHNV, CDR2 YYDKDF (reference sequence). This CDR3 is CATSSTGRWETQYF. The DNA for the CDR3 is TGTGCCACCAGCAGTACAGGGCGGTGGGAGACCCAGTACTTC.

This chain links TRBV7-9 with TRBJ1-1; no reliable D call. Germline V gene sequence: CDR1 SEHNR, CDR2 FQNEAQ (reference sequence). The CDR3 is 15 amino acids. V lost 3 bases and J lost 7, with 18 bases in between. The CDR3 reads CASSFHSPGKGEAFF. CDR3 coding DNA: TGTGCCAGCAGCTTCCACAGCCCCGGGAAGGGTGAAGCTTTCTTT.

CDR3 in DNA: TGTGCCAGCAGCGTGAGTAGCGCGGACTACGAGCAGTACTTC. Translating it yields CASSVSSADYEQYF. This chain uses TRBV9 with TRBJ2-7; tentative D call: TRBD2 (5 bases). CDR1 SGDLS and CDR2 YYNGEE come from the germline V gene. The CDR3 has 14 amino acids. V was clipped by 2 bases and J by 3 bases, with 12 bases between them.

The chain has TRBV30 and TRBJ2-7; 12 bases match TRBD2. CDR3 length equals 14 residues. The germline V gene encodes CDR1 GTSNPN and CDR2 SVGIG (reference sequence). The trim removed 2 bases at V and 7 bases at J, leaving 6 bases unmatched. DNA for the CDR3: TGTGCCTGGAGTCGGCTAGCGGGAGGGCGGGAGCAGTACTTC. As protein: CAWSRLAGGREQYF.

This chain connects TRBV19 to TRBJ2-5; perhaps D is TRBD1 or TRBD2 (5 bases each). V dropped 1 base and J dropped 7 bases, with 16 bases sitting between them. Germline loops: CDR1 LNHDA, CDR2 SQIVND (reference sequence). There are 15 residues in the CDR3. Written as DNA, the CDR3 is TGTGCCAGTAGTATAGGGGACGGGGCCGGTGGGACCCAGTACTTC. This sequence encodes CASSIGDGAGGTQYF.

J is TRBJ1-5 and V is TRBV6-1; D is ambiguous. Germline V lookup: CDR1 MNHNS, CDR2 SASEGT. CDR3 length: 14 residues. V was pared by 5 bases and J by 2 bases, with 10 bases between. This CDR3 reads CASSFPYGNQPQHF. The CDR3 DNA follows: TGTGCCAGCAGTTTTCCGTACGGCAATCAGCCCCAGCATTTT.

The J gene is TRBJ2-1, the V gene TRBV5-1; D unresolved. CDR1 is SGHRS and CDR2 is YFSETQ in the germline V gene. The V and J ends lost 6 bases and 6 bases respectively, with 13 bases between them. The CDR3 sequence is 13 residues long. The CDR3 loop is CASNPDTLNEQFF. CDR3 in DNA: TGCGCCAGCAACCCAGACACCCTCAATGAGCAGTTCTTC. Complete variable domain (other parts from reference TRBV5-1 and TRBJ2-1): KAGVTQTPRYLIKTRGQQVTLSCSPISGHRSVSWYQQTPGQGLQFLFEYFSETQRNKGNFPGRFSGRQFSNSRSEMNVSTLELGDSALYLCASNPDTLNEQFFGPGTRLTVL.

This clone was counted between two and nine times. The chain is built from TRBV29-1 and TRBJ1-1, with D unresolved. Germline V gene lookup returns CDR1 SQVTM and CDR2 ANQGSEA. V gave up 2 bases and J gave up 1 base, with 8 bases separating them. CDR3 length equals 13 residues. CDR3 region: CSVESRGNTEAFF. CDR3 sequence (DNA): TGCAGCGTTGAATCGAGAGGGAACACTGAAGCTTTCTTT. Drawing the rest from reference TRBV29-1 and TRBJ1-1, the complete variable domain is SAVISQKPSRDICQRGTSLTIQCQVDSQVTMMFWYRQQPGQSLTLIATANQGSEATYESGFVIDKFPISRPNLTFSTLTVSNMSPEDSSIYLCSVESRGNTEAFFGQGTRLTVV.

The chain's CDR3 is CASRARGGSGELFF. Written as DNA, the CDR3 is TGTGCCAGCAGAGCCAGAGGGGGCTCCGGGGAGCTGTTTTTT. The chain employs TRBV2 and TRBJ2-2, with 7 bases aligning to TRBD1. This CDR3 is 14 amino acids long. Germline lookup yields CDR1 SNHLY and CDR2 FYNNEI. With 6 bases clipped from V and 6 bases from J, the junction kept 7 bases outside the gene matches.

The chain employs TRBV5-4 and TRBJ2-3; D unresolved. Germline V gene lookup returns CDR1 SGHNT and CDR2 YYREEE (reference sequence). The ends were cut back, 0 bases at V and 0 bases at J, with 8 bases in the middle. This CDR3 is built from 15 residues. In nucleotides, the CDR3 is TGTGCCAGCAGCTTGGACCGGGCCAGCACAGATACGCAGTATTTT. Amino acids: CASSLDRASTDTQYF.

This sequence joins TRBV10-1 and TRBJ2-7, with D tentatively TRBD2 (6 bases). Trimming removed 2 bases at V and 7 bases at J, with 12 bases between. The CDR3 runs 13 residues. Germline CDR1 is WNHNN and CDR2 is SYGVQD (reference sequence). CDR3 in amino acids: CASSESGAGEQYF. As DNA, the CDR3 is TGCGCCAGCAGTGAGAGTGGGGCGGGAGAGCAGTACTTC.

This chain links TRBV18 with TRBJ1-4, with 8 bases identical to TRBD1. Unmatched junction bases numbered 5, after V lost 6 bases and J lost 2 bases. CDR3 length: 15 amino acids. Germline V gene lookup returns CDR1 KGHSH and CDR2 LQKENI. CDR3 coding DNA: TGTGCCAGCTCCCGACAGGGGAGCACTAATGAAAAACTGTTTTTT. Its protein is CASSRQGSTNEKLFF. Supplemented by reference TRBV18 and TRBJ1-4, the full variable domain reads NAGVMQNPRHLVRRRGQEARLRCSPMKGHSHVYWYRQLPEEGLKFMVYLQKENIIDESGMPKERFSAEFPKEGPSILRIQQVVRGDSAAYFCASSRQGSTNEKLFFGSGTQLSVL.

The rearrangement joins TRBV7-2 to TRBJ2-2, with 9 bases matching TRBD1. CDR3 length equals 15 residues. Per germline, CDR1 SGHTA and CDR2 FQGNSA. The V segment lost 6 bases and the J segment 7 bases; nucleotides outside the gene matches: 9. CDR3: CASRSTGGRDGELFF. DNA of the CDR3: TGTGCCAGCAGATCTACAGGGGGCAGGGACGGGGAGCTGTTTTTT. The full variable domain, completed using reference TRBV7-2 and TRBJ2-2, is GAGVSQSPSNKVTEKGKDVELRCDPISGHTALYWYRQSLGQGLEFLIYFQGNSAPDKSGLPSDRFSAERTGGSVSTLTIQRTQQEDSAVYLCASRSTGGRDGELFFGEGSRLTVL.

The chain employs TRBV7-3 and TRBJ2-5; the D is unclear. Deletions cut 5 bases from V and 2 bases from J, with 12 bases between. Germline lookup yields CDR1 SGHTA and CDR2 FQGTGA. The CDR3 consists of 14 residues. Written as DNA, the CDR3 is TGTGCCAGCAGCCTCACCGGGCGTCAAGAGACCCAGTACTTC. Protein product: CASSLTGRQETQYF.

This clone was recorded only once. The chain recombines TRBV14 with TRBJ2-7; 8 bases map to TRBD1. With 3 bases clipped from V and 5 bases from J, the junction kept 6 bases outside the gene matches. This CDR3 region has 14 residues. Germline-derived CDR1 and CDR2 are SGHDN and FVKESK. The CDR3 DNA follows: TGTGCCAGCAGCCACTTATCAGGGGGCCACGAGCAGTACTTC. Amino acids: CASSHLSGGHEQYF.